Below are 32 T cell receptor beta chains sequenced from a single sample in a study of CD8 T cells in Susac syndrome. RNA was extracted with the RNeasy kit, and a quantity of 0.5 to 1 ug was reverse transcribed using random hexamers. TCRdb re-analysed the immunoSEQ multiplex PCR reads in MiXCR, keeping a single row per CDR3 protein. In the table there are a few hundred thousand distinct CDR3 sequences, about 94% of which are singletons. Sequenced input: CD4+ T cells from PBMCs. These TCRs come from a human donor with Susac syndrome.

The rearrangement links TRBV7-3 to TRBJ1-2; 7 bases are a match to TRBD1. After removal of 1 base from V and 10 bases from J, the junction contained 6 bases not matched to a gene. CDR1 and CDR2 from the germline V gene are SGHTA and FQGTGA. This CDR3 region has 13 residues. The CDR3 nucleotides are TGTGCCAGCAGCTTAAGGGACAGCCGCAACTACACCTTC. Translation gives CASSLRDSRNYTF.

V usage is TRBV5-1 and J usage is TRBJ1-1; maybe TRBD1 (5 bases). This CDR3 comprises 16 residues. Germline V gene sequence: CDR1 SGHRS, CDR2 YFSETQ. V lost 0 bases to trimming and J lost 0 bases, with 12 bases between them. CDR3 region: CASSLGGVVMNTEAFF. The CDR3, as DNA: TGCGCCAGCAGCTTGGGAGGGGTGGTCATGAACACTGAAGCTTTCTTT.

The chain links TRBV4-2 to TRBJ1-1; D may be TRBD1 (5 bases). The germline V gene encodes CDR1 LGHNA and CDR2 YNFKEQ. The germline V and J ends were trimmed by 5 bases and 4 bases, with 11 bases remaining between them. The CDR3 is made up of 13 amino acids. CDR3 in amino acids: CASSRTRGTEAFF. DNA for the CDR3: TGTGCCAGCAGCAGAACGAGGGGCACTGAAGCTTTCTTT.

In this sample, this clonotype turned up once. V usage is TRBV7-6 and J usage is TRBJ2-5; 9 nucleotides line up with TRBD1. Germline V lookup: CDR1 SGHVS, CDR2 FNYEAQ. V shed 1 base, J shed 5 bases, and the junction held 5 bases outside the gene matches. This CDR3 is built from 15 residues. Here the CDR3 DNA reads TGTGCCAGCAGCTTAGACACAGGGGGCGGTGAGACCCAGTACTTC. Translated: CASSLDTGGGETQYF.

The chain couples TRBV20-1 to TRBJ1-1; the match to TRBD1 covers 8 bases. V lost 6 bases and J lost 4; bases outside the gene matches: 4. Germline V lookup: CDR1 DFQATT, CDR2 SNEGSKA (reference sequence). This CDR3 is 12 amino acids long. DNA of the CDR3: TGCAGTGCGCCTACAGGGGGCACTGAAGCTTTCTTT. As protein: CSAPTGGTEAFF.

The rearrangement links TRBV20-1 to TRBJ1-1; weak D call: TRBD1 (5 bases). The ends were cut back, 1 base at V and 3 bases at J, with 15 bases in the middle. Germline CDR1 and CDR2: DFQATT and SNEGSKA (reference sequence). This CDR3 has 15 residues. CDR3 sequence reads: CSARGGRTGHTEAFF. CDR3 bases: TGCAGTGCTAGAGGGGGCCGGACTGGGCACACTGAAGCTTTCTTT.

CDR3 in amino acids: CASSQGTQSYMNTEAFF. The CDR3 bases are TGTGCCAGCAGCCAAGGGACACAGTCCTACATGAACACTGAAGCTTTCTTT. J is TRBJ1-1 and V is TRBV3-1, with D maybe TRBD1 (5 bases). Germline V gene sequence: CDR1 LGHDT, CDR2 YNNKEL (reference sequence). Trimming cost V 1 base and J 0 bases, with 15 bases left between them. The CDR3 extends over 17 amino acids. The full variable domain, in which reference TRBV3-1 and TRBJ1-1 provide the parts outside the CDR3, is DTAVSQTPKYLVTQMGNDKSIKCEQNLGHDTMYWYKQDSKKFLKIMFSYNNKELIINETVPNRFSPKSPDKAHLNLHINSLELGDSAVYFCASSQGTQSYMNTEAFFGQGTRLTVV.

The chain has TRBV30 and TRBJ1-2; 8 nucleotides agree with TRBD1. The CDR3 loop spans 13 amino acids. Per germline, CDR1 GTSNPN and CDR2 SVGIG (reference sequence). Unmatched junction bases numbered 8, after V lost 3 bases and J lost 8 bases. The CDR3 here is CAWSTGQAQGYTF. The DNA of the CDR3 is TGTGCCTGGAGCACGGGACAGGCTCAAGGCTACACCTTC.

The chain is built from TRBV28 and TRBJ1-1, with TRBD1 matching 7 bases. After removal of 6 bases from V and 2 bases from J, the junction contained 3 bases not matched to a gene. This CDR3 contains 13 residues. Germline assignment: CDR1 MDHEN and CDR2 SYDVKM. Here the CDR3 DNA reads TGTGCCAGCAGCACAGGGGACAACACTGAAGCTTTCTTT. Protein: CASSTGDNTEAFF.

This clonotype was picked up a small number of times. The V call is TRBV5-1, the J call TRBJ2-5; 9 nucleotides align to TRBD2. The CDR3 is 16 residues long. Germline V gives CDR1 SGHRS, CDR2 YFSETQ. The J segment lost 5 bases and the V segment lost 3 bases, leaving 11 bases of the junction unmatched. The CDR3 region is CASSSLPAGGAETQYF. For the CDR3, the DNA is TGCGCCAGCAGCTCCCTTCCAGCGGGGGGAGCGGAGACCCAGTACTTC.

The chain is built from TRBV6-5 and TRBJ1-1, with TRBD1 identical over 9 bases. The germline V gene has CDR1 MNHEY and CDR2 SVGAGI. Germline trimming cut 6 bases from V and 3 bases from J; bases unmatched to any gene: 8. The CDR3 spans 15 residues. As DNA, the CDR3 is TGTGCCAGCAGGGCGAACAGGGGGCGTTACACTGAAGCTTTCTTT. Translated: CASRANRGRYTEAFF.

This sequence joins TRBV6-1 and TRBJ2-5; TRBD1 matches at 12 bases. This CDR3 contains 16 residues. Looked up from germline, CDR1 is MNHNS and CDR2 is SASEGT. V dropped 3 bases and J dropped 2; count of bases not matched to a gene: 4. Here the CDR3 DNA reads TGTGCCAGCAGTGACCGGGACAGGGGGCTTCAAGAGACCCAGTACTTC. It specifies CASSDRDRGLQETQYF.

This rearrangement joins TRBV20-1 to TRBJ1-4, with D maybe TRBD1 (5 bases). This CDR3 contains 13 residues. In germline, CDR1 is DFQATT, CDR2 SNEGSKA (reference sequence). The germline V and J ends were trimmed by 3 bases and 4 bases, with 9 bases remaining between them. The CDR3 is CSASAGNNEKLFF. The CDR3 nucleotides read TGCAGTGCTAGTGCAGGGAATAATGAAAAACTGTTTTTT.

The gene calls are TRBV30 and TRBJ2-7; 9 nucleotides align to TRBD1. Germline loops: CDR1 GTSNPN, CDR2 SVGIG (reference sequence). Trimming removed 1 base from V and 1 base from J; junction bases left unmatched: 2. The CDR3 is 14 amino acids. The CDR3 DNA follows: TGTGCCTGGAGTGATGGGACAGGGTCCTACGAGCAGTACTTC. Its protein is CAWSDGTGSYEQYF.

The table lists this clonotype with a few counts. The rearrangement links TRBV9 to TRBJ2-2; D is unresolved. V lost 4 bases and J lost 2, with 3 bases in between. This CDR3 is 12 amino acids long. The germline gives CDR1 SGDLS, CDR2 YYNGEE. The CDR3 sequence is CASSRNTGELFF. As DNA, the CDR3 is TGTGCCAGCAGCCGCAACACCGGGGAGCTGTTTTTT.

The rearrangement joins TRBV5-1 to TRBJ2-1, with 16 bases that match TRBD2. This CDR3 contains 16 residues. Germline V gene lookup returns CDR1 SGHRS and CDR2 YFSETQ. V gave up 4 bases and J gave up 6 bases; unmatched junction bases: 4. The CDR3 nucleotides are TGCGCCAGCAGCACCGGGACTAGCGGGGGGGCCAATGAGCAGTTCTTC. This sequence encodes CASSTGTSGGANEQFF.

This chain links TRBV20-1 with TRBJ2-7; 10 bases match TRBD1. The CDR3 loop spans 14 amino acids. After removal of 5 bases from V and 1 base from J, the junction contained 5 bases not matched to a gene. CDR1 is DFQATT, CDR2 SNEGSKA, per germline (reference sequence). The DNA for the CDR3 is TGCAGTGCTCGGCCGGGACAGGGGTCCTACGAGCAGTACTTC. It encodes CSARPGQGSYEQYF.

This chain joins TRBV7-6 and TRBJ1-5; D is possibly TRBD1 (5 bases). This CDR3 contains 13 residues. Germline assignment: CDR1 SGHVS and CDR2 FNYEAQ. V lost 4 bases and J 11 bases, leaving 15 bases between the germline ends. The CDR3: CASSSRGGTAQHF. The CDR3 bases are TGTGCCAGCAGCTCCCGGGGGGGGACGGCCCAGCATTTT.

CDR3 sequence: CSARKGQWEAQPQHF. CDR3 coding DNA: TGCAGTGCCCGAAAGGGACAGTGGGAGGCTCAGCCCCAGCATTTT. The chain uses TRBV20-1 and TRBJ1-5; 7 nucleotides align to TRBD1. This CDR3 contains 15 residues. The germline V gene has CDR1 DFQATT and CDR2 SNEGSKA (reference sequence). With 6 bases clipped from V and 6 bases from J, the junction kept 14 bases outside the gene matches.

The chain uses TRBV27 and TRBJ2-5; 7 bases are a match to TRBD1. Germline V lookup: CDR1 MNHEY, CDR2 SMNVEV (reference sequence). Unmatched junction bases numbered 8, after V lost 5 bases and J lost 5 bases. CDR3 length: 14 amino acids. In nucleotides, the CDR3 is TGTGCCAGCAGTCCTAGGGGGCGCGGGGAGACCCAGTACTTC. Its translation is CASSPRGRGETQYF.

The chain combines TRBV6-5 with TRBJ1-2, with D hard to call. The CDR3 loop spans 15 amino acids. Between the trimmed V and J ends, which lost 5 bases and 4 bases, there was a span of 17 bases. CDR1 and CDR2 from the germline V gene are MNHEY and SVGAGI. The CDR3 nucleotides are TGTGCCAGCAGTGTCAACAGCGCCGCGGGCTATGGCTACACCTTC. Its translation: CASSVNSAAGYGYTF.

A word on this clonotype: At one boundary the junction diverges from the germline segment, which might be a read error. The gene calls are TRBV3-1 and TRBJ2-5; D remains ambiguous. Germline V gives CDR1 LGHDT, CDR2 YNNKEL (reference sequence). This CDR3 has 13 amino acids. The CDR3 reads CASSPQDGSAFNF. CDR3 DNA sequence: TGTGCCAGCAGCCCCCAAGATGGATCCGCCTTCAACTTC.

The chain uses TRBV7-3 and TRBJ1-6, with D uncertain. Germline V gene data show CDR1 as SGHTA and CDR2 as FQGTGA. The V gene lost 1 base and the J gene lost 12 bases, with 19 bases spanning the gap. The CDR3 is 16 amino acids. The CDR3, as DNA: TGTGCCAGCAGCTTAAGGGATTCGGCCCCATCGGAACCCCTCCACTTT. This sequence encodes CASSLRDSAPSEPLHF.

The rearrangement links TRBV3-1 to TRBJ1-5; perhaps TRBD1 as D (6 bases). V lost 0 bases and J lost 7, with 13 bases in between. The CDR3 totals 15 residues. The V gene's germline CDR1 is LGHDT and CDR2 YNNKEL (reference sequence). CDR3 DNA: TGTGCCAGCAGCCAAGAAGGGGGAGGGGACCAGCCCCAGCATTTT. This translates into CASSQEGGGDQPQHF.

The V and J genes are TRBV11-2 and TRBJ2-3, with 13 positions matching TRBD2. The CDR3 has 16 amino acids. Per germline, CDR1 SGHAT and CDR2 FQNNGV. Losses at the gene ends were 3 bases for V and 1 base for J; bases not matched to a gene: 1. CDR3 residues: CASSFGLAGGTDTQYF. Written as DNA, the CDR3 is TGTGCCAGCAGCTTTGGACTAGCGGGGGGCACAGATACGCAGTATTTT.

This chain links TRBV12-3 or TRBV12-4 with TRBJ1-2; no clear D. This CDR3 contains 13 residues. V lost 5 bases, J lost 2 bases, and 9 bases lay in between. CDR3 nucleotides: TGTGCCAGCAGTGCCTCGGGGAACTATGGCTACACCTTC. Translation gives CASSASGNYGYTF.

This rearrangement joins TRBV7-9 to TRBJ1-1; weak D call: TRBD1 (5 bases). In germline, CDR1 is SEHNR, CDR2 FQNEAQ (reference sequence). Trimming removed 2 bases from V and 4 bases from J, with 11 bases in between. This CDR3 contains 14 residues. CDR3 loop: CASSLIGHGTEAFF. The CDR3 DNA follows: TGTGCCAGCAGCTTAATTGGACATGGCACTGAAGCTTTCTTT.

The chain combines TRBV7-9 with TRBJ1-1; possible D gene TRBD1, 5 bases. Germline lookup yields CDR1 SEHNR and CDR2 FQNEAQ (reference sequence). The CDR3 runs to 18 residues. The V end lost 0 bases, the J end lost 1 base, and 18 bases lay between the germline ends. CDR3 nucleotides: TGTGCCAGCAGCTTAGCTCGGGGGAAGGGGACTACGAACACTGAAGCTTTCTTT. This encodes CASSLARGKGTTNTEAFF. The whole variable domain, filled in from reference TRBV7-9 and TRBJ1-1, reads DTGVSQNPRHKITKRGQNVTFRCDPISEHNRLYWYRQTLGQGPEFLTYFQNEAQLEKSRLLSDRFSAERPKGSFSTLEIQRTEQGDSAMYLCASSLARGKGTTNTEAFFGQGTRLTVV.

The genes are TRBV29-1 and TRBJ2-1; D is perhaps TRBD1 (6 bases). The CDR3 loop spans 12 amino acids. V lost 7 bases and J 15 bases, leaving 22 bases between the germline ends. Germline values: CDR1 SQVTM, CDR2 ANQGSEA. For the CDR3, the DNA is TGCAGCGGGAACAGGGAAATGTGTCTGGCGTTCTTC. Protein product: CSGNREMCLAFF.

CDR3 protein: CASSLAGGYDEQFF. The CDR3 region has the DNA TGTGCCAGCAGCTTAGCGGGGGGGTATGATGAGCAGTTCTTC. The chain is built from TRBV9 and TRBJ2-1; 11 nucleotides align to TRBD2. The V gene's germline CDR1 is SGDLS and CDR2 YYNGEE. The CDR3 covers 14 residues. V dropped 4 bases and J dropped 8; count of bases not matched to a gene: 5.

The chain links TRBV12-3 or TRBV12-4 to TRBJ2-1, with D tentatively TRBD2 (6 bases). Between the trimmed V and J ends, which lost 5 bases and 13 bases, there was a span of 15 bases. This CDR3 is built from 12 residues. The DNA of the CDR3 is TGTGCCAGCAGTCCGACTAGTGGTGAACAGTTCTTC. Translated, it gives CASSPTSGEQFF.

The chain recombines TRBV7-2 with TRBJ1-2, with D maybe TRBD1 (6 bases). Germline CDR1 is SGHTA and CDR2 is FQGNSA. The CDR3 length is 15 residues. The ends were cut back, 1 base at V and 6 bases at J, with 15 bases in the middle. The CDR3 spells CASSLDNRAVNGYTF. CDR3 bases: TGTGCCAGCAGCTTAGATAACAGGGCGGTCAATGGCTACACCTTC.